This TCR beta chain is from a study of blood T cell repertoires in COVID-19. Study-level information: Material from acute and convalescent COVID-19 was sourced from the United States, Italy and Spain.

J lost 2 bases, V lost 6 bases, and 6 bases had no gene match. CDR1 and CDR2 from the germline V gene are MNHEY and SVGAGI. The CDR3 spans 14 residues. In the original processing: Scientists estimated how many nucleated cells there were by amplifying reference gene primers. The repertoire was sequenced with immunoSEQ multiplex PCR; TCRdb's copy has only in-frame clones and lacks some. Clone size and the V and J calls come from that table; the DNA yielded D and trimming. Among under 300,000 clones listed, over 80% were seen once. Sequencing was performed on peripheral blood. V is TRBV6-5 and J is TRBJ1-1; 7 nucleotides line up with TRBD1. This clonotype was sampled from a man aged 25-40 years who had recovered from COVID-19. The CDR3 DNA reads TGTGCCAGCAGGGGACAGATTTCTAACACTGAAGCTTTCTTT. Residues: CASRGQISNTEAFF.